This passage covers 25 T cell receptor beta chains from one sample sequenced in a study of read filtering for tumor transcriptome and immune sequencing. The library was built from about 0.4 ug RNA with molecular barcoded adaptors for alpha/delta and beta/gamma chains. TCRdb reanalysed the reads using MiXCR and keeps one entry per CDR3 protein. This table holds about 24,000 distinct CDR3 sequences, around 20% found once. The sample consisted of a population of CD138-negative cells sorted from bone marrow. The receptors were gathered from a donor at least 40 years old with multiple myeloma.

The sample holds a few counts of this clonotype. A much larger clonotype is one base distant, so this may be a read error. V and J are TRBV19 and TRBJ2-2; TRBD2 might be the D (6 bases). Germline values: CDR1 LNHDA, CDR2 SQIVND (reference sequence). This CDR3 has 16 amino acids. DNA for the CDR3: TGTGCCAGTAGCATCCGCCCGGGACTCAACACCGGGGAGCTGCTTTTT. This sequence encodes CASSIRPGLNTGELLF.

The sample holds many counts of this clonotype. A read error is possible here, since a much larger clone lies one base away. CDR3 sequence reads: CTSSLVGGREETQYF. In nucleotides, the CDR3 is TGTACCAGCAGCTTAGTAGGCGGGAGAGAGGAGACCCAGTACTTC. The chain uses TRBV7-6 and TRBJ2-5; 7 bases line up with TRBD2. The CDR3 has 15 amino acids. CDR1 is SGHVS and CDR2 is FNYEAQ in the germline V gene.

This clonotype was picked up many times. The chain couples TRBV7-9 to TRBJ1-1, with unresolved D. The CDR3 has 14 residues. V gave up 0 bases and J gave up 2 bases, with 7 bases separating them. The germline V gene has CDR1 SEHNR and CDR2 FQNEAQ (reference sequence). CDR3 sequence (DNA): TGTGCCAGCAGCTTAGCGGCACCCAACACTGAAGCTTTCTTT. Protein product: CASSLAAPNTEAFF.

In this sample, this clonotype turned up many times. The gene calls are TRBV29-1 and TRBJ2-3; perhaps TRBD2 as D (6 bases). This CDR3 is 14 amino acids long. CDR1 and CDR2 (germline): SQVTM, ANQGSEA. Trimming stripped 3 bases from V and 0 bases from J, with 10 bases between. CDR3 loop: CSVDGSGSTDTQYF. CDR3 DNA sequence: TGCAGCGTTGACGGTAGCGGCAGCACAGATACGCAGTATTTT.

The table lists this clonotype with many counts. This chain uses TRBV5-4 with TRBJ2-3, with 12 bases aligning to TRBD2. In germline, CDR1 is SGHNT, CDR2 YYREEE (reference sequence). V lost 2 bases to trimming and J lost 8 bases; unmatched junction nucleotides: 9. This CDR3 comprises 16 residues. The CDR3 DNA reads as TGTGCCAGCAGCTTTCTAGCGGGAGGGCCTTTAGCTACGCAGTATTTT. This sequence encodes CASSFLAGGPLATQYF.

This clonotype showed up many times. This chain uses TRBV27 with TRBJ2-7, with D perhaps TRBD2 (7 bases). The V and J ends lost 2 bases and 2 bases respectively, with 16 bases between them. This CDR3 is 16 amino acids long. Germline lookup yields CDR1 MNHEY and CDR2 SMNVEV (reference sequence). The CDR3 DNA reads TGTGCCAGCAGTTTAAGGGCGGGGGCGGGAGCCTACGAGCAGTACTTC. Translating it yields CASSLRAGAGAYEQYF.

This clonotype was counted many times. The chain joins TRBV5-6 to TRBJ2-1; perhaps TRBD2 as D (6 bases). Germline V gene sequence: CDR1 SGHDT, CDR2 YYEEEE. This CDR3 is 14 amino acids long. The V gene lost 1 base and the J gene lost 3 bases, with 8 bases spanning the gap. This CDR3 reads CASSLWRDYNEQFF. CDR3 in DNA: TGTGCCAGCAGCTTGTGGCGGGACTACAATGAGCAGTTCTTC.

V usage is TRBV3-1 and J usage is TRBJ2-2, with TRBD2 identical over 9 bases. The V segment lost 4 bases and the J segment 7 bases; nucleotides outside the gene matches: 7. The CDR3 runs to 15 residues. Germline-derived CDR1 and CDR2 are LGHDT and YNNKEL (reference sequence). The CDR3 DNA follows: TGTGCCAGCAGCCCATTAGCGGGAGCAGTCGGGGAGCTGTTTTTT. It yields the protein CASSPLAGAVGELFF.

A word on this clonotype: This probably arose from a read error, given a far larger clone one base away. Given the absence of the conserved phenylalanine or tryptophan at the CDR3 end, a read error is likely. The chain combines TRBV5-8 with TRBJ2-4; perhaps D is TRBD1 or TRBD2 (5 bases each). Germline V lookup: CDR1 SGHTS, CDR2 YDEGEE. This CDR3 contains 18 residues. The V end was cut by 0 bases, the J end by 0 bases, with 16 bases between. The CDR3: CASSLAWGKNKAKNIQYL. CDR3 DNA sequence: TGTGCCAGCAGCTTGGCCTGGGGGAAGAACAAAGCCAAAAACATTCAGTACCTC.

This clonotype was detected ten times or more. The chain joins TRBV19 to TRBJ2-1; D may be TRBD2 (7 bases). CDR3 length: 17 residues. Germline CDR1 LNHDA, CDR2 SQIVND (reference sequence). Trimming pared 1 base from V and 8 bases from J, leaving 21 bases between. CDR3 in amino acids: CASSIGSGGGLMDEQFF. CDR3 bases: TGTGCCAGTAGTATAGGTTCGGGCGGGGGCCTCATGGATGAGCAGTTCTTC.

The table lists this clonotype with many counts. V usage is TRBV28 and J usage is TRBJ2-7; TRBD1 or TRBD2 may be the D gene (6 bases each). The CDR3 is 14 residues long. V was pared by 4 bases and J by 4 bases, with 14 bases between. Germline V gene sequence: CDR1 MDHEN, CDR2 SYDVKM. The DNA for the CDR3 is TGTGCCAGCAGTTCCCCGGGGGCACGGTACGAGCAGTACTTC. It is translated as CASSSPGARYEQYF.

This chain links TRBV11-2 with TRBJ2-1, with 7 bases matching TRBD2. The CDR3 runs 15 residues. Germline CDR1 is SGHAT and CDR2 is FQNNGV. The junction had 12 bases not matched to a gene; V was cut back by 4 bases and J by 9 bases. CDR3 coding DNA: TGTGCCAGCAGCTCCGGGACTTGGGGAGGGCCTGAGCAGTTCTTC. Protein sequence: CASSSGTWGGPEQFF.

Relative to its sample, this clonotype is medium-sized. This chain uses TRBV5-5 with TRBJ2-3; maybe TRBD2 (6 bases). The CDR3 extends over 13 amino acids. Trimming shortened V by 3 bases and J by 2 bases, and 7 bases separated the two germline ends. Germline-derived CDR1 and CDR2 are SGHKS and YYEKEE (reference sequence). The CDR3 region has the DNA TGTGCCAGCAGCTGGGACTTCACAGATACGCAGTATTTT. This codes for CASSWDFTDTQYF.

There are many counts of this clonotype. This chain joins TRBV29-1 and TRBJ2-1; 15 nucleotides agree with TRBD2. The junction had 3 bases not matched to a gene; V was cut back by 5 bases and J by 4 bases. CDR1 and CDR2 from the germline V gene are SQVTM and ANQGSEA. The CDR3 covers 15 residues. CDR3 in amino acids: CSVPGLAGGYNEQFF. CDR3 in DNA: TGCAGCGTTCCGGGACTAGCGGGAGGTTACAATGAGCAGTTCTTC.

The sample holds many counts of this clonotype. The chain uses TRBV20-1 and TRBJ2-7; 8 bases map to TRBD2. Unmatched junction bases numbered 8, after V lost 6 bases and J lost 1 base. The V gene's germline CDR1 is DFQATT and CDR2 SNEGSKA (reference sequence). The length of the CDR3 is 14 residues. CDR3 DNA: TGCAGTGCCGCTAGCGGGCCCCCTTCCTACGAGCAGTACTTC. This gives the protein CSAASGPPSYEQYF.

Details on this clonotype: Possible read error: a much larger clone is one base away. The gene calls are TRBV5-1 and TRBJ2-5, with no clear D. The germline CDR1 and CDR2 sequences are SGHRS and YFSETQ. Trimming removed 3 bases from V and 10 bases from J, with 13 bases in between. This CDR3 is built from 12 residues. The CDR3 DNA reads as TGCGCCAGCAGCTGGGATCAAGAGTTCCAGTACTTC. This encodes CASSWDQEFQYF.

This clonotype was observed at least ten times. The chain has TRBV7-9 and TRBJ2-3; tentative D call: TRBD2 (8 bases). In germline, CDR1 is SEHNR, CDR2 FQNEAQ (reference sequence). The CDR3 is 14 amino acids. V shed 4 bases and J shed 5 bases, with 13 bases lying between them. CDR3 sequence (DNA): TGTGCCAGCAGCTCGGGAGGGGGCGGAGATACGCAGTATTTT. This codes for CASSSGGGGDTQYF. Complete variable domain (other parts from reference TRBV7-9 and TRBJ2-3): DTGVSQNPRHKITKRGQNVTFRCDPISEHNRLYWYRQTLGQGPEFLTYFQNEAQLEKSRLLSDRFSAERPKGSFSTLEIQRTEQGDSAMYLCASSSGGGGDTQYFGPGTRLTVL.

This clonotype was observed many times. V is TRBV7-2 and J is TRBJ2-1; D is unresolved. V was shortened by 1 base and J by 6 bases, with 10 bases between the two germline ends. Germline V CDR1 and CDR2: SGHTA, FQGNSA. The CDR3 runs 14 residues. Here the CDR3 DNA reads TGTGCCAGCAGCTTAGGCCCAGACTCCAATGAGCAGTTCTTC. This encodes CASSLGPDSNEQFF.

This clonotype was detected ten times or more. The gene calls are TRBV6-1 and TRBJ1-1; TRBD1 is a possible D gene (5 bases). Looked up from germline, CDR1 is MNHNS and CDR2 is SASEGT. The CDR3 is 15 amino acids. V was pared by 4 bases and J by 4 bases, with 16 bases between. In nucleotides, the CDR3 is TGTGCCAGCAGTGGTAGCCAGGGATGGCGCACTGAAGCTTTCTTT. Translating gives CASSGSQGWRTEAFF.

This clonotype was seen many times. This rearrangement joins TRBV2 to TRBJ2-7; no definite D call. Per the germline V gene, CDR1 is SNHLY and CDR2 is FYNNEI. The CDR3 totals 13 residues. Trimming removed 4 bases from V and 2 bases from J, with 9 bases in between. This CDR3 is CASSAQVPYEQYF. CDR3 sequence (DNA): TGTGCCAGCAGTGCCCAGGTACCCTACGAGCAGTACTTC.

This clonotype was detected many times. The chain uses TRBV29-1 and TRBJ2-5; 9 bases are shared with TRBD2. Germline assignment: CDR1 SQVTM and CDR2 ANQGSEA. The CDR3 is 14 amino acids. Trimming took 3 bases from V and 2 from J; bases not matched to a gene: 4. The CDR3 DNA sequence: TGCAGCGTTGACCTAGCGGGGTTACAAGAGACCCAGTACTTC. Translation gives CSVDLAGLQETQYF. Based on the CDR3 plus reference TRBV29-1 and TRBJ2-5, the full variable domain is SAVISQKPSRDICQRGTSLTIQCQVDSQVTMMFWYRQQPGQSLTLIATANQGSEATYESGFVIDKFPISRPNLTFSTLTVSNMSPEDSSIYLCSVDLAGLQETQYFGPGTRLLVL.

In this sample, this clonotype is medium-sized (0.01 to 0.1%). The rearrangement links TRBV21-1 to TRBJ2-7; the table gives TRBD1 as D, unverified against the DNA. TRBV21-1 constitutes a pseudogene. CDR3 length: 17 amino acids. CDR3 in amino acids: CASSKLVKQGSSYEQYF. DNA of the CDR3: TGTGCCAGCAGCAAACTCGTAAAACAGGGGAGCTCCTACGAGCAGTACTTC.

This clonotype was recorded at least ten times. The rearrangement links TRBV5-1 to TRBJ1-2; TRBD1 matches at 7 bases. The CDR3 is 14 residues long. J was trimmed by 4 bases and V by 4 bases; bases with no gene match: 7. The germline CDR1 and CDR2 sequences are SGHRS and YFSETQ. The CDR3 DNA sequence: TGCGCCAGCAGCCTCCGGACAGGACCCTATGGCTACACCTTC. It translates to CASSLRTGPYGYTF.

The V gene is TRBV24-1, the J gene TRBJ2-1; no definite D call. CDR3 size: 15 residues. CDR1 and CDR2 from the germline V gene are KGHDR and SFDVKD. V was cut by 4 bases and J by 7 bases, with 16 bases left in between. CDR3: CATSDLQGMRNEQFF. The CDR3 DNA is TGTGCCACCAGTGACTTGCAAGGGATGAGGAATGAGCAGTTCTTC.

This clonotype was observed at least ten times. The chain has TRBV18 and TRBJ2-7; a possible D gene is TRBD1 (5 bases). The germline gives CDR1 KGHSH, CDR2 LQKENI. V lost 2 bases, J lost 4 bases, and 6 bases lay in between. The CDR3 runs to 12 residues. CDR3 residues: CASSPRGYEQYF. The CDR3 bases are TGTGCCAGCTCACCAAGGGGTTACGAGCAGTACTTC.